The clone carrying this T cell receptor beta chain was observed many times. A library of TCRbeta sequences, prepared with unique molecular identifiers, was generated. TCRdb processed the PCR reads anew with MiXCR; each CDR3 protein has one entry. The top ten hold 3.3% of the sample, which has 500,000 to 600,000 distinct CDR3 sequences, about 17% seen once. This specimen comes from a study of T-cell reconstitution after alpha-beta-depleted transplantation in children. CDR3 length: 15 residues. Trimming shortened V by 0 bases and J by 4 bases, and 11 bases separated the two germline ends. CDR1 SGDLS and CDR2 YYNGEE come from the germline V gene.

This chain joins TRBV9 and TRBJ1-5, with D uncertain. This sequence was found in a human donor who donated a stem cell graft to a child with acute lymphoblastic leukemia. Material: PBMCs from the stem cell graft donor, obtained from the stem cell graft. CDR3 loop: CASSVEAGRNQPQHF. In DNA, the CDR3 is TGTGCCAGCAGCGTAGAGGCAGGTCGAAATCAGCCCCAGCATTTT. The whole variable domain, filled in from reference TRBV9 and TRBJ1-5, reads DSGVTQTPKHLITATGQRVTLRCSPRSGDLSVYWYQQSLDQGLQFLIQYYNGEERAKGNILERFSAQQFPDLHSELNLSSLELGDSALYFCASSVEAGRNQPQHFGDGTRLSIL.